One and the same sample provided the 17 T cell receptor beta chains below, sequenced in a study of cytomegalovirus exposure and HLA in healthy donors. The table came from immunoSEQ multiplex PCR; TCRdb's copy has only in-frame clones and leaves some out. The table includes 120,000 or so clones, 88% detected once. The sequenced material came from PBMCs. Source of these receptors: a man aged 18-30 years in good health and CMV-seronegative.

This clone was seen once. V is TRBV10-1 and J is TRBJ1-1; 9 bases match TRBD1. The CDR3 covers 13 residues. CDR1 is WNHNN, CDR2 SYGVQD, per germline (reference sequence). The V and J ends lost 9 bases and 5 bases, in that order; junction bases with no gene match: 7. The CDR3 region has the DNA TGCGCCAGTACCGGGACAGGGAATACTGAAGCTTTCTTT. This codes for CASTGTGNTEAFF.

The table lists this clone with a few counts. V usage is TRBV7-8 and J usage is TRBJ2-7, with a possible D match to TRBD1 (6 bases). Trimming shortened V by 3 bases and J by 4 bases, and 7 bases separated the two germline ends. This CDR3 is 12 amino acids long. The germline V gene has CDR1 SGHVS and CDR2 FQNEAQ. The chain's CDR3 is CASSLTGYEQYF. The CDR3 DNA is TGTGCCAGCAGCTTGACAGGTTACGAGCAGTACTTC.

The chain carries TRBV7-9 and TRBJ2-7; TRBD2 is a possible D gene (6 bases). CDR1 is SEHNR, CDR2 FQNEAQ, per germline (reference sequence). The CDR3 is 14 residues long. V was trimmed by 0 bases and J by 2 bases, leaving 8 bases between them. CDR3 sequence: CASSLAERAYEQYF. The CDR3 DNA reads TGTGCCAGCAGCTTAGCTGAGCGGGCCTACGAGCAGTACTTC.

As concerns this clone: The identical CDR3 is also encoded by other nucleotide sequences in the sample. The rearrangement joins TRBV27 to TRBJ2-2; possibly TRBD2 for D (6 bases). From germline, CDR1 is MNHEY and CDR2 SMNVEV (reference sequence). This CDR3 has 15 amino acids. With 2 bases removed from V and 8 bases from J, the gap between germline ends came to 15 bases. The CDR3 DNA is TGTGCCAGCAGTTTACAAGCGGCGGGAACTGGGGAGCTGTTTTTT. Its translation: CASSLQAAGTGELFF.

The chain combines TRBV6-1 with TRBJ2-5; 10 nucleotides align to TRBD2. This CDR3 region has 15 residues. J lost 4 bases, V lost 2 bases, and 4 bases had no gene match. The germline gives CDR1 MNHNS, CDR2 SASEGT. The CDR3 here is CASSELAGASETQYF. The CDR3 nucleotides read TGTGCCAGCAGTGAACTAGCGGGAGCCTCAGAGACCCAGTACTTC.

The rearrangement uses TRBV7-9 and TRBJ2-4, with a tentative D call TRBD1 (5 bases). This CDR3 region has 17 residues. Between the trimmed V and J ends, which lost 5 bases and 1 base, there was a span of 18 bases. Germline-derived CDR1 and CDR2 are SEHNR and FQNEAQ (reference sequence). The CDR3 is CASSAQGVLLAKNIQYF. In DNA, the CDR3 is TGTGCCAGCAGCGCACAAGGGGTTCTACTGGCCAAAAACATTCAGTACTTC.

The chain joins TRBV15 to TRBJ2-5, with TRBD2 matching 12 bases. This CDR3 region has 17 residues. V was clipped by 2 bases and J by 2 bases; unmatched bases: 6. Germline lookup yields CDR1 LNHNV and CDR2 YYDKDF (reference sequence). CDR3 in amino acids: CATSRRWTSGKQETQYF. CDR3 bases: TGTGCCACCAGCAGACGATGGACTAGCGGGAAACAAGAGACCCAGTACTTC.

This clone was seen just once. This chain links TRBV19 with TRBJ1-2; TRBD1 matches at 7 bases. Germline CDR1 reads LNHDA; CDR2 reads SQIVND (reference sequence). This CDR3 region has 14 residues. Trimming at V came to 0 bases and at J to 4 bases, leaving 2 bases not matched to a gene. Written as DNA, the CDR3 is TGTGCCAGTAGTATAGAGGGACAGTTCTATGGCTACACCTTC. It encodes CASSIEGQFYGYTF.

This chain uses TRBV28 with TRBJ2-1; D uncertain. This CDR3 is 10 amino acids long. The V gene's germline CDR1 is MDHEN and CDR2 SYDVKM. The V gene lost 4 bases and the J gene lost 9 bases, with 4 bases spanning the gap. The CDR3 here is CASSSGEQFF. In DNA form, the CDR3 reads TGTGCCAGCAGTTCCGGTGAGCAGTTCTTC.

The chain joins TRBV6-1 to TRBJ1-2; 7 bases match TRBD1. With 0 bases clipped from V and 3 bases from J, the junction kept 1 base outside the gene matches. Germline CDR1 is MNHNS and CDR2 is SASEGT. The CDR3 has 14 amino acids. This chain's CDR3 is CASSEATGDYGYTF. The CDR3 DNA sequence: TGTGCCAGCAGTGAAGCCACAGGGGACTATGGCTACACCTTC.

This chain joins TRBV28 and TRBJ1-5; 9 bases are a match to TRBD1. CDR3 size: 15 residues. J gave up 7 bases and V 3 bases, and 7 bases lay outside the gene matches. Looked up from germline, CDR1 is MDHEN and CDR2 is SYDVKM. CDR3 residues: CASSFGTGTGQPQHF. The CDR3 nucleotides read TGTGCCAGCAGTTTTGGGACAGGGACTGGACAGCCCCAGCATTTT.

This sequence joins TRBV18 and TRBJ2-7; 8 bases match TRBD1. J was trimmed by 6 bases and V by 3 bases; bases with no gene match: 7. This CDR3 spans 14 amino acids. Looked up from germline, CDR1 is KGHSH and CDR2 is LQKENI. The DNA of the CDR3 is TGTGCCAGCTCACCCCAGGGGGCGCCTCGCGAGCAGTACTTC. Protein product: CASSPQGAPREQYF.

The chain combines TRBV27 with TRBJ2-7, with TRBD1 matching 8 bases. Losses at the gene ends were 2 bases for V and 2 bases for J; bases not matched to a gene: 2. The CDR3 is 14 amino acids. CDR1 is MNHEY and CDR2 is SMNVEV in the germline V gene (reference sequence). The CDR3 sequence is CASSLGQGPYEQYF. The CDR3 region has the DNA TGTGCCAGCAGTTTAGGACAGGGACCCTACGAGCAGTACTTC.

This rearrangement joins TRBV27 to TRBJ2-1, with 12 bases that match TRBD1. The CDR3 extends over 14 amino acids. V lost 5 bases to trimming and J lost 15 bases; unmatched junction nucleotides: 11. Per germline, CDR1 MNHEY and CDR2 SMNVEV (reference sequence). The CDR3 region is CASSPPGQGARRFF. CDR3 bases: TGTGCCAGCAGTCCCCCGGGACAGGGGGCGCGAAGGTTCTTC.

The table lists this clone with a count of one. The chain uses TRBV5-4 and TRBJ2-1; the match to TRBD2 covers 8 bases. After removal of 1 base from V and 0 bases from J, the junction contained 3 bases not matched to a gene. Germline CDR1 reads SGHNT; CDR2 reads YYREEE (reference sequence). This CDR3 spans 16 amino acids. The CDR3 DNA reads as TGTGCCAGCAGCTTGTTCGGGACTAGCTCCTACAATGAGCAGTTCTTC. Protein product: CASSLFGTSSYNEQFF.

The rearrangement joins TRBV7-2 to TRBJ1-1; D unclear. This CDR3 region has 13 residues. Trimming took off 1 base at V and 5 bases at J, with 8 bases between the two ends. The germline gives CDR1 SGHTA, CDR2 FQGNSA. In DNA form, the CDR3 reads TGTGCCAGCAGCTTAGAGCGGTTAACTGAAGCTTTCTTT. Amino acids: CASSLERLTEAFF.

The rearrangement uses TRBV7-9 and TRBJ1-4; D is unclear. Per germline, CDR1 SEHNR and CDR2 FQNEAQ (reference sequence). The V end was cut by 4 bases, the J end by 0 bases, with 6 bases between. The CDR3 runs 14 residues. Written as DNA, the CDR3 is TGTGCCAGCAGCTCAAGAGCAACTAATGAAAAACTGTTTTTT. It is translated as CASSSRATNEKLFF.